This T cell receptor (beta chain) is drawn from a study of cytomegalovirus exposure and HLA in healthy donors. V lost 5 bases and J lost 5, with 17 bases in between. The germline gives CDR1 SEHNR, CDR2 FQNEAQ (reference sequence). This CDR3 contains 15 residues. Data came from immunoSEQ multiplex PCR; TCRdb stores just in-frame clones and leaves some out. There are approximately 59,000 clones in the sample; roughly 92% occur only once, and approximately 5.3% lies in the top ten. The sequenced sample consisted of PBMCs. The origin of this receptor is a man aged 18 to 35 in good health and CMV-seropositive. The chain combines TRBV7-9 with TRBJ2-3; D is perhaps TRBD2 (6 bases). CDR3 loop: CASSPVTGVIDTQYF. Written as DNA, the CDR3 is TGTGCCAGCAGCCCCGTTACGGGAGTGATAGATACGCAGTATTTT.